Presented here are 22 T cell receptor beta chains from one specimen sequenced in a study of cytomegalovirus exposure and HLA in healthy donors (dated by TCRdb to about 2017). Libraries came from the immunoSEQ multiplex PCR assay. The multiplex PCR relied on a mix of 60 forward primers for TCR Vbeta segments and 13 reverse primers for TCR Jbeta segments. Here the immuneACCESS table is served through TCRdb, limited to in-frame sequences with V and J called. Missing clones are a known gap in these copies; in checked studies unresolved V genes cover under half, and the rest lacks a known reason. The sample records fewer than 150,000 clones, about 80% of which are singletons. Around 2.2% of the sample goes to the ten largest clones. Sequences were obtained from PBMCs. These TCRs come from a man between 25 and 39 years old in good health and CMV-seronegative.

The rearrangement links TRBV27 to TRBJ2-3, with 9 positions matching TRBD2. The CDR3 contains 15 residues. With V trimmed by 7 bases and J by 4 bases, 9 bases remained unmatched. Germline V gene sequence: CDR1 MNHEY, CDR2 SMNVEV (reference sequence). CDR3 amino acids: CASTPIAGVPDTQYF. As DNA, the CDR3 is TGTGCCAGCACCCCTATAGCGGGAGTCCCAGATACGCAGTATTTT.

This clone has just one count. CDR3 in DNA: TGTGCCAGCAGTCCGGGGTCCTCTAGCACAGATACGCAGTATTTT. Residues: CASSPGSSSTDTQYF. The J gene is TRBJ2-3, the V gene TRBV7-2, with a possible D match to TRBD2 (5 bases). CDR1 and CDR2 (germline): SGHTA, FQGNSA. The CDR3 extends over 15 amino acids. The ends were cut back, 6 bases at V and 0 bases at J, with 13 bases in the middle.

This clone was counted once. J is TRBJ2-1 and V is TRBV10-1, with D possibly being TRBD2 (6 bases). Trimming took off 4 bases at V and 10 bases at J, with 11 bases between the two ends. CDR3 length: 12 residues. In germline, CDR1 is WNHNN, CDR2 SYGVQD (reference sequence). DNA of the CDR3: TGCGCCAGCAGTGGGGACGCGGGGGAGCAGTTCTTC. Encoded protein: CASSGDAGEQFF.

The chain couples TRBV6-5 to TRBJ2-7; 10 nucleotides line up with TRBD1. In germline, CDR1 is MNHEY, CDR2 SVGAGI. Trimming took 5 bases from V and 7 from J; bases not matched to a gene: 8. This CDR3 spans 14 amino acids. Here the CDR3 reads CASSERQGAGEQYF. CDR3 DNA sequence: TGTGCCAGCAGTGAGCGACAGGGGGCGGGAGAGCAGTACTTC.

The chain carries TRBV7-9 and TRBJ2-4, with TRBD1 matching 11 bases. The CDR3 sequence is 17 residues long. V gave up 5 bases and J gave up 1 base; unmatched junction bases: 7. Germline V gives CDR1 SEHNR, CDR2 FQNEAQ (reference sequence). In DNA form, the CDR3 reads TGTGCCAGCAGCCCGGACAGGGGGCTTAAGGCCAAAAACATTCAGTACTTC. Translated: CASSPDRGLKAKNIQYF.

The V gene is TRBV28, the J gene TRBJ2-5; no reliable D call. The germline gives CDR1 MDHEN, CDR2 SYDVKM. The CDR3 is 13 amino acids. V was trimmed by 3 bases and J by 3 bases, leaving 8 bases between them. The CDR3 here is CASSFRSKETQYF. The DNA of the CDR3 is TGTGCCAGCAGTTTTAGGAGTAAAGAGACCCAGTACTTC. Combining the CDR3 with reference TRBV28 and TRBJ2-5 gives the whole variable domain DVKVTQSSRYLVKRTGEKVFLECVQDMDHENMFWYRQDPGLGLRLIYFSYDVKMKEKGDIPEGYSVSREKKERFSLILESASTNQTSMYLCASSFRSKETQYFGPGTRLLVL.

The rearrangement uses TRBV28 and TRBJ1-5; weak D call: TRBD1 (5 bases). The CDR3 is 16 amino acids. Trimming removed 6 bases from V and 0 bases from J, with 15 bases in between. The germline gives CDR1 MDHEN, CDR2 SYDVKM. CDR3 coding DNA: TGTGCCAGCAGCGGAGGGACGCCTTATAGCAATCAGCCCCAGCATTTT. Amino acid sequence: CASSGGTPYSNQPQHF.

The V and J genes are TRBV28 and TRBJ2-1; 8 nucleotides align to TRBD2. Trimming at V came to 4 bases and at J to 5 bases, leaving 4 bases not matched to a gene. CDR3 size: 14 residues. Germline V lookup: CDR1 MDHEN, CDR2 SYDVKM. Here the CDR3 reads CASSWFSGNNEQFF. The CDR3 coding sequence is TGTGCCAGCAGTTGGTTTAGCGGGAACAATGAGCAGTTCTTC.

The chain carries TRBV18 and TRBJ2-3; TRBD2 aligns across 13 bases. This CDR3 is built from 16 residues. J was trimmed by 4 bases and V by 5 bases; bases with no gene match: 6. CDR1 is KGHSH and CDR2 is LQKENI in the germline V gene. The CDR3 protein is CASSTRTSGSADTQYF. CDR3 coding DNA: TGTGCCAGCTCAACTCGGACTAGCGGGAGTGCAGATACGCAGTATTTT.

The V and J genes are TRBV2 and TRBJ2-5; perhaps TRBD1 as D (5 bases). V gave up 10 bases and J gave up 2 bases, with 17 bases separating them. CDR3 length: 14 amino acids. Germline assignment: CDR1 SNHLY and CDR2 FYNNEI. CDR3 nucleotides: TGTGCCAACACCCCGGGCAGGGAACAAGAGACCCAGTACTTC. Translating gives CANTPGREQETQYF.

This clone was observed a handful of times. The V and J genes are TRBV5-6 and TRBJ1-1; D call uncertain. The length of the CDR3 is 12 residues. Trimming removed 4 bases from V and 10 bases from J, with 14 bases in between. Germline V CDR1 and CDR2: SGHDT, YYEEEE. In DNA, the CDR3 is TGTGCCAGCAGCGCGCTAAGATATGGAGCTTTCTTT. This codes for CASSALRYGAFF.

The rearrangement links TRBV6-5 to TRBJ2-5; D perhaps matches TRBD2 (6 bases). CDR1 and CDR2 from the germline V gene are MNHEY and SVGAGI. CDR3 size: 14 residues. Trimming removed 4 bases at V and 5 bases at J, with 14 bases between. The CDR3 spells CASSSPRRDETQYF. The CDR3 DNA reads TGTGCCAGCAGTTCCCCCCGGAGGGACGAGACCCAGTACTTC.

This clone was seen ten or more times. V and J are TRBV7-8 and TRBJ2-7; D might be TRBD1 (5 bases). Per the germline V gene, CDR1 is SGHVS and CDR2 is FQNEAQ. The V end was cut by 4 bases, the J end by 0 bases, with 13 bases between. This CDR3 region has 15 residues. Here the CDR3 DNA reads TGTGCCAGCAGCTCACACCAGGGTCCCTCCTACGAGCAGTACTTC. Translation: CASSSHQGPSYEQYF.

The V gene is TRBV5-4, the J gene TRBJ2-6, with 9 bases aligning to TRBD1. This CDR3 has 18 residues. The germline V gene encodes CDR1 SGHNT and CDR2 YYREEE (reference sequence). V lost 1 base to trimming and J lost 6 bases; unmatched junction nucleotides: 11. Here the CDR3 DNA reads TGTGCCAGCAGCTTGCTGGACAGGGGTGGTAGTAAGGCCAACGTCCTGACTTTC. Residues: CASSLLDRGGSKANVLTF.

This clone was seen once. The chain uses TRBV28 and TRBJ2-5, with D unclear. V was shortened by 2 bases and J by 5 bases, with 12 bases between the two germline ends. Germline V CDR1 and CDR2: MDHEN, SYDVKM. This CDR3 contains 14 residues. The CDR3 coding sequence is TGTGCCAGCAGTTTAAACGACTCGTGGGAGACCCAGTACTTC. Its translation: CASSLNDSWETQYF.

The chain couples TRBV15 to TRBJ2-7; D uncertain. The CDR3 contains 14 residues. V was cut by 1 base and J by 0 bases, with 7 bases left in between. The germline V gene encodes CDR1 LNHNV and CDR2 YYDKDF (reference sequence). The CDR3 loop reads CATSRAVLSYEQYF. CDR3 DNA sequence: TGTGCCACCAGCAGAGCAGTCCTCTCCTACGAGCAGTACTTC.

Here the CDR3 DNA reads TGTGCCAGCGGACTAGCGGGCCCCGAGCAGTACTTC. Its translation: CASGLAGPEQYF. The V gene is TRBV9, the J gene TRBJ2-7; TRBD2 matches 11 bases. CDR1 is SGDLS, CDR2 YYNGEE, per germline. Germline trimming cut 7 bases from V and 6 bases from J; bases unmatched to any gene: 3. The CDR3 spans 12 residues. Full variable domain (rest looked up from reference TRBV9 and TRBJ2-7): DSGVTQTPKHLITATGQRVTLRCSPRSGDLSVYWYQQSLDQGLQFLIQYYNGEERAKGNILERFSAQQFPDLHSELNLSSLELGDSALYFCASGLAGPEQYFGPGTRLTVT.

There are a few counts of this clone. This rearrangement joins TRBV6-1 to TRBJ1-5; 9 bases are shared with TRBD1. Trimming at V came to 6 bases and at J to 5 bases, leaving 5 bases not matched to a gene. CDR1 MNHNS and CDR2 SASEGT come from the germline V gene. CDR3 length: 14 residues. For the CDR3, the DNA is TGTGCCAGCAGCACTACAGGGGGCTATCAGCCCCAGCATTTT. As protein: CASSTTGGYQPQHF.

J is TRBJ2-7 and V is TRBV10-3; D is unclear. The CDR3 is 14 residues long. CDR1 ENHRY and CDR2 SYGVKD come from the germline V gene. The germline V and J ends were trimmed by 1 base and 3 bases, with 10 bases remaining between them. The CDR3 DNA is TGTGCCATCAGTGAGTATGGGCAGATCTACGAGCAGTACTTC. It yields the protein CAISEYGQIYEQYF.

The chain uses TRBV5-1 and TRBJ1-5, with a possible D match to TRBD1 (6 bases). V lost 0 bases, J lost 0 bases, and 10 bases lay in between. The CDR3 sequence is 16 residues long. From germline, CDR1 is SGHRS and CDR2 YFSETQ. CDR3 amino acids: CASSLAGQYSNQPQHF. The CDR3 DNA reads TGCGCCAGCAGCTTGGCTGGACAGTATAGCAATCAGCCCCAGCATTTT.

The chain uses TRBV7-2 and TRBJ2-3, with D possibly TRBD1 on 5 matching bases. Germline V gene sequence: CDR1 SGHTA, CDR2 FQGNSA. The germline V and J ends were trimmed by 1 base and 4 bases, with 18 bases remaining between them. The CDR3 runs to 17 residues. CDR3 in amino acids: CASSLEGYSAYADTQYF. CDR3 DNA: TGTGCCAGCAGCTTAGAGGGGTACAGTGCCTATGCAGATACGCAGTATTTT.

The CDR3 DNA reads as TGTGCCAGCAGGCAGTTTAGCGGGACCCTCAATGAGCAGTTCTTC. Amino acids: CASRQFSGTLNEQFF. This chain connects TRBV5-8 to TRBJ2-1, with 8 bases matching TRBD2. J gave up 6 bases and V 5 bases, and 10 bases lay outside the gene matches. Germline V lookup: CDR1 SGHTS, CDR2 YDEGEE. There are 15 residues in the CDR3.